Shown below are 27 T cell receptor beta chains from a single sample sequenced in a study of blood T cell repertoires in COVID-19. Data came from immunoSEQ multiplex PCR; TCRdb stores just in-frame clones and leaves some out. The data contain nearly 350,000 clones, around nine tenths of them singletons. Sequencing was done on a sample of peripheral blood. The receptor set was obtained from a woman between 70 and 85 years old with COVID-19, enrolled during active disease.

The chain recombines TRBV5-1 with TRBJ1-4, with D hard to call. The length of the CDR3 is 15 residues. V was cut by 1 base and J by 0 bases, with 7 bases left in between. Germline loops: CDR1 SGHRS, CDR2 YFSETQ. The CDR3 nucleotides read TGCGCCAGCAGCTTGACGGTGGCAACTAATGAAAAACTGTTTTTT. Translation: CASSLTVATNEKLFF.

CDR3 sequence: CASSLDGQGAYQPQHF. CDR3 DNA: TGCGCCAGCAGCTTGGACGGACAGGGGGCATATCAGCCCCAGCATTTT. V gene TRBV5-1 combines with J gene TRBJ1-5, with 11 bases identical to TRBD1. The junction had 4 bases not matched to a gene; V was cut back by 0 bases and J by 5 bases. Looked up from germline, CDR1 is SGHRS and CDR2 is YFSETQ. The CDR3 runs to 16 residues.

The chain has TRBV11-2 and TRBJ2-7; D may be TRBD1 (8 bases). The germline V gene encodes CDR1 SGHAT and CDR2 FQNNGV. The CDR3 length is 18 residues. Between the trimmed V and J ends, which lost 4 bases and 2 bases, there was a span of 24 bases. In DNA, the CDR3 is TGTGCCAGCAGCTCCCTCGACGGACAGGGCGGGGGCCCCTACGAGCAGTACTTC. It is translated as CASSSLDGQGGGPYEQYF.

The rearrangement links TRBV19 to TRBJ1-6; the D is unclear. This CDR3 has 14 residues. Germline-derived CDR1 and CDR2 are LNHDA and SQIVND (reference sequence). Trimming left V 0 bases short and J 5 bases short, with 5 bases between. CDR3 sequence reads: CASSIDRDNSPLHF. The DNA for the CDR3 is TGTGCCAGTAGTATAGATCGGGATAATTCACCCCTCCACTTT.

The chain recombines TRBV4-1 with TRBJ1-1; 9 bases agree with TRBD1. J lost 5 bases, V lost 4 bases, and 11 bases had no gene match. CDR3 size: 16 residues. Germline CDR1 is MGHRA and CDR2 is YSYEKL. For the CDR3, the DNA is TGCGCCAGCAGCCCTTGGACAGGGGACGTTAGAACTGAAGCTTTCTTT. It translates to CASSPWTGDVRTEAFF.

V and J are TRBV5-8 and TRBJ1-4; D possibly corresponds to TRBD1 (5 bases). The V and J ends lost 1 base and 0 bases respectively, with 13 bases between them. Per the germline V gene, CDR1 is SGHTS and CDR2 is YDEGEE. The CDR3 covers 17 residues. CDR3 amino acids: CASSLFEGTTTNEKLFF. The CDR3 DNA sequence: TGTGCCAGCAGCTTGTTCGAGGGGACTACAACTAATGAAAAACTGTTTTTT.

The rearrangement uses TRBV4-1 and TRBJ1-6; no clear D gene. The germline gives CDR1 MGHRA, CDR2 YSYEKL. The ends were cut back, 6 bases at V and 8 bases at J, with 11 bases in the middle. This CDR3 spans 13 amino acids. The CDR3 spells CASRGVADSPLHF. The CDR3, as DNA: TGCGCCAGCAGAGGAGTGGCGGATTCACCCCTCCACTTT.

The chain joins TRBV7-2 to TRBJ1-4, with 8 bases matching TRBD1. V shed 5 bases, J shed 10 bases, and the junction held 9 bases outside the gene matches. Germline V gene data show CDR1 as SGHTA and CDR2 as FQGNSA. The CDR3 has 14 amino acids. This CDR3 reads CASSQSTTGGKLFF. The DNA for the CDR3 is TGTGCCAGCAGCCAATCGACTACAGGGGGAAAACTGTTTTTT. The full variable domain, rest sourced from reference TRBV7-2 and TRBJ1-4, is GAGVSQSPSNKVTEKGKDVELRCDPISGHTALYWYRQSLGQGLEFLIYFQGNSAPDKSGLPSDRFSAERTGGSVSTLTIQRTQQEDSAVYLCASSQSTTGGKLFFGSGTQLSVL.

The chain uses TRBV29-1 and TRBJ1-2, with 8 bases matching TRBD1. Per the germline V gene, CDR1 is SQVTM and CDR2 is ANQGSEA. The V gene end was trimmed by 2 bases and the J gene end by 0 bases; junction bases not matched to a gene: 2. This CDR3 has 14 amino acids. This CDR3 is CSVETGGPNYGYTF. In nucleotides, the CDR3 is TGCAGCGTTGAAACAGGGGGTCCTAACTATGGCTACACCTTC.

The rearrangement uses TRBV18 and TRBJ1-3, with TRBD1 identical over 7 bases. Germline-derived CDR1 and CDR2 are KGHSH and LQKENI. The CDR3 sequence is 18 residues long. The V gene end was trimmed by 3 bases and the J gene end by 3 bases; junction bases not matched to a gene: 14. This CDR3 reads CASSPRFTGDQFGNTIYF. The CDR3 coding sequence is TGTGCCAGCTCACCTCGATTCACAGGGGATCAATTTGGAAACACCATATATTTT.

V and J are TRBV6-5 and TRBJ1-2; TRBD1 matches 7 bases. The CDR3 spans 14 residues. CDR1 and CDR2 from the germline V gene are MNHEY and SVGAGI. J gave up 2 bases and V 7 bases, and 7 bases lay outside the gene matches. DNA for the CDR3: TGTGCCAGCACTGGAGTACAGGGGAACTATGGCTACACCTTC. The encoded protein is CASTGVQGNYGYTF.

This clone was recorded once. The chain combines TRBV6-5 with TRBJ2-3, with D possibly matching TRBD2 (5 bases). Germline loops: CDR1 MNHEY, CDR2 SVGAGI. V lost 0 bases to trimming and J lost 0 bases, with 10 bases between them. The CDR3 length is 16 residues. In nucleotides, the CDR3 is TGTGCCAGCAGTTACTCTCCCAGCGGCAGCACAGATACGCAGTATTTT. Translation gives CASSYSPSGSTDTQYF.

V usage is TRBV28 and J usage is TRBJ1-4, with a tentative D call TRBD1 (6 bases). Per the germline V gene, CDR1 is MDHEN and CDR2 is SYDVKM. The CDR3 consists of 15 residues. V was clipped by 4 bases and J by 2 bases, with 11 bases between them. CDR3 DNA sequence: TGTGCCAGCAGTTCGCGGACAGTGACTAATGAAAAACTGTTTTTT. It specifies CASSSRTVTNEKLFF.

This chain uses TRBV29-1 with TRBJ2-3, with a possible D match to TRBD1 (6 bases). Looked up from germline, CDR1 is SQVTM and CDR2 is ANQGSEA. The CDR3 contains 15 residues. The germline V and J ends were trimmed by 6 bases and 4 bases, with 20 bases remaining between them. CDR3 loop: CSVQGFGLGADTQYF. The CDR3 region has the DNA TGCAGCGTACAGGGATTTGGATTGGGCGCAGATACGCAGTATTTT.

This clone was picked up one time. This sequence joins TRBV18 and TRBJ2-1, with 13 bases identical to TRBD2. The CDR3 is 18 amino acids. V lost 1 base and J lost 8; bases outside the gene matches: 11. Germline V CDR1 and CDR2: KGHSH, LQKENI. The CDR3 reads CASSPRRLAGGSRDEQFF. The CDR3 coding sequence is TGTGCCAGCTCACCACGGAGACTAGCGGGGGGTTCAAGGGATGAGCAGTTCTTC.

This clone occurred a few times. This sequence joins TRBV18 and TRBJ2-7, with TRBD1 matching over 7 bases. Germline CDR1 and CDR2: KGHSH and LQKENI. V lost 4 bases, J lost 4 bases, and 4 bases stayed unmatched. CDR3 length: 13 residues. CDR3 sequence (DNA): TGTGCCAGCTCACTCCGGGACAGTTACGAGCAGTACTTC. This codes for CASSLRDSYEQYF.

V is TRBV2 and J is TRBJ2-3, with TRBD2 identical over 8 bases. The CDR3 runs 15 residues. Per germline, CDR1 SNHLY and CDR2 FYNNEI. The V segment lost 1 base and the J segment 2 bases; nucleotides outside the gene matches: 2. The CDR3 DNA reads as TGTGCCAGCAGTGAAGAGCGGGGGTCCACAGATACGCAGTATTTT. Translating gives CASSEERGSTDTQYF.

This sequence joins TRBV2 and TRBJ2-7; TRBD2 matches 8 bases. Germline CDR1 and CDR2: SNHLY and FYNNEI. V was clipped by 8 bases and J by 7 bases; unmatched bases: 13. There are 14 residues in the CDR3. As DNA, the CDR3 is TGTGCCAGCCTCCAGAGCTCTATAGCGGGGGAGCAGTACTTC. As protein: CASLQSSIAGEQYF.

The chain combines TRBV19 with TRBJ1-1, with 9 positions matching TRBD1. J gave up 4 bases and V 4 bases, and 10 bases lay outside the gene matches. The CDR3 contains 16 residues. The germline gives CDR1 LNHDA, CDR2 SQIVND (reference sequence). In DNA, the CDR3 is TGTGCCAGTAGTACCCACGGACAGGGGATTTCCACTGAAGCTTTCTTT. This sequence encodes CASSTHGQGISTEAFF.

The chain recombines TRBV7-9 with TRBJ2-1; D may be TRBD1 (6 bases). Germline V gene data show CDR1 as SEHNR and CDR2 as FQNEAQ (reference sequence). This CDR3 comprises 14 residues. V lost 7 bases, J lost 10 bases, and 20 bases lay in between. CDR3 in amino acids: CASTAQGRTGEQFF. The CDR3 region has the DNA TGTGCCAGCACGGCCCAGGGGCGGACGGGCGAGCAGTTCTTC. The variable domain in full, with the rest retrieved from reference TRBV7-9 and TRBJ2-1, is DTGVSQNPRHKITKRGQNVTFRCDPISEHNRLYWYRQTLGQGPEFLTYFQNEAQLEKSRLLSDRFSAERPKGSFSTLEIQRTEQGDSAMYLCASTAQGRTGEQFFGPGTRLTVL.

The chain has TRBV5-4 and TRBJ2-7; no clear D. With 0 bases removed from V and 2 bases from J, the gap between germline ends came to 3 bases. The CDR3 sequence is 12 residues long. Germline lookup yields CDR1 SGHNT and CDR2 YYREEE (reference sequence). CDR3 loop: CASSLGAYEQYF. The DNA of the CDR3 is TGTGCCAGCAGCTTGGGAGCCTACGAGCAGTACTTC.

This clone appeared a single time. V is TRBV6-5 and J is TRBJ1-1, with TRBD1 as a possible D gene (6 bases). V lost 4 bases and J lost 0, with 9 bases in between. This CDR3 contains 14 residues. CDR1 and CDR2 from the germline V gene are MNHEY and SVGAGI. CDR3 DNA: TGTGCCAGCAGTTCACAGGGCATGAACACTGAAGCTTTCTTT. Its protein is CASSSQGMNTEAFF.

This rearrangement joins TRBV4-1 to TRBJ2-2, with a possible D match to TRBD2 (6 bases). The CDR3 runs 15 residues. With 6 bases removed from V and 6 bases from J, the gap between germline ends came to 17 bases. Germline CDR1 reads MGHRA; CDR2 reads YSYEKL. Here the CDR3 reads CASSSKEEGAGELFF. The CDR3 DNA is TGCGCCAGCAGTTCCAAGGAGGAGGGAGCCGGGGAGCTGTTTTTT.

For this clone: The sample holds other DNA sequences that translate to the same CDR3. The chain joins TRBV6-5 to TRBJ1-1; 8 bases map to TRBD1. Germline CDR1 reads MNHEY; CDR2 reads SVGAGI. This CDR3 is 13 amino acids long. The V and J ends lost 6 bases and 1 base, in that order; junction bases with no gene match: 1. Here the CDR3 reads CASRGTGNTEAFF. The CDR3 DNA is TGTGCCAGCAGGGGGACAGGGAACACTGAAGCTTTCTTT.

V and J are TRBV7-9 and TRBJ1-1; the D is unclear. Trimming took 5 bases from V and 7 from J, leaving 11 bases between them. Germline V gives CDR1 SEHNR, CDR2 FQNEAQ (reference sequence). This CDR3 is built from 12 residues. The CDR3 spells CASSEDWIEAFF. The CDR3 nucleotides are TGTGCCAGCAGCGAAGACTGGATTGAAGCTTTCTTT.

The chain recombines TRBV7-3 with TRBJ2-2; 9 bases agree with TRBD2. CDR1 is SGHTA and CDR2 is FQGTGA in the germline V gene. V trimming: 4 bases; J trimming: 3 bases; junction bases outside the gene matches: 9. CDR3 size: 17 residues. DNA of the CDR3: TGTGCCAGCAGCTCCTGGACTATAGCGGGGGACACCGGGGAGCTGTTTTTT. Translation gives CASSSWTIAGDTGELFF.

This clone occurred once. V gene TRBV4-3 combines with J gene TRBJ1-2; D may be TRBD1 (6 bases). Germline V CDR1 and CDR2: LGHNA, YSLEER. This CDR3 has 14 residues. V was cut by 3 bases and J by 1 base, with 9 bases left in between. The CDR3 protein is CASSQTGLNYGYTF. The CDR3 DNA reads TGCGCCAGCAGCCAGACAGGCCTTAACTATGGCTACACCTTC.